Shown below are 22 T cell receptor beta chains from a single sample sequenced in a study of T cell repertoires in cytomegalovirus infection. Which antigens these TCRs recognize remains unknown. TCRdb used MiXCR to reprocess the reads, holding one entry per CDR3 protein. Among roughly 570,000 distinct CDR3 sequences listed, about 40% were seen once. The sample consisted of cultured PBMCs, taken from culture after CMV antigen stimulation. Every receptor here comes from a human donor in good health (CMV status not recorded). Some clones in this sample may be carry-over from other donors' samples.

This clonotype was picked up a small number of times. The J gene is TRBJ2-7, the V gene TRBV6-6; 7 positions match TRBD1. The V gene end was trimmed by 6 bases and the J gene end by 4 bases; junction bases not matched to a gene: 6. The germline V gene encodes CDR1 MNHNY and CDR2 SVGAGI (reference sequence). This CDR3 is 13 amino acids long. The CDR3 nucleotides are TGTGCCAGCAGACAGACAGGGCGGTACGAGCAGTACTTC. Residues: CASRQTGRYEQYF.

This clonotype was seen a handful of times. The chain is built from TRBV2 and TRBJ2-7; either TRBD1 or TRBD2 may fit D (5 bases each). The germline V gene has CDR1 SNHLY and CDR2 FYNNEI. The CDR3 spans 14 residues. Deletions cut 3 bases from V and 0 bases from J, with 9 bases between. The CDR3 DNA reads TGTGCCAGCAGTGACCAGGGAGACTCCTACGAGCAGTACTTC. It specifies CASSDQGDSYEQYF. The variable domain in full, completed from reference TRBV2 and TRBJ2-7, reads EPEVTQTPSHQVTQMGQEVILRCVPISNHLYFYWYRQILGQKVEFLVSFYNNEISEKSEIFDDQFSVERPDGSNFTLKIRSTKLEDSAMYFCASSDQGDSYEQYFGPGTRLTVT.

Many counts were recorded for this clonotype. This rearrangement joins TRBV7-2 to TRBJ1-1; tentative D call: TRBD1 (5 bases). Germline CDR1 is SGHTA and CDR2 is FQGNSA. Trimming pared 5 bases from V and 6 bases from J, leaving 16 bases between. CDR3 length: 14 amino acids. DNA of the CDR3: TGTGCCAGCAGCCCCGGGACGTCGCGTGCTGAAGCTTTCTTT. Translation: CASSPGTSRAEAFF.

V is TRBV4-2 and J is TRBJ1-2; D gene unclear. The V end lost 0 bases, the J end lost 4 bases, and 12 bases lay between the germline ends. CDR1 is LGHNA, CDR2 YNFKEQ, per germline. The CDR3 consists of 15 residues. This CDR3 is CASSQDREGFYGYTF. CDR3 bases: TGTGCCAGCAGCCAAGATCGGGAAGGTTTCTATGGCTACACCTTC.

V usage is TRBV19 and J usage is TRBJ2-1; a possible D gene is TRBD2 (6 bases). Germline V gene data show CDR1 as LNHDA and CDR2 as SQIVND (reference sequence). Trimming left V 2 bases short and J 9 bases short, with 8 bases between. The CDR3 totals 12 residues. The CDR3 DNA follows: TGTGCCAGTAGTATATTGGGGGGTGAGCAGTTCTTC. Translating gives CASSILGGEQFF.

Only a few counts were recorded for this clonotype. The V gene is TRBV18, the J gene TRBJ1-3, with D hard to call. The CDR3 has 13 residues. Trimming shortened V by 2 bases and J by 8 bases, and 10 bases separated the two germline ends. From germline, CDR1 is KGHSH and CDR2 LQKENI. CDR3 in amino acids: CASSPGREDTIYF. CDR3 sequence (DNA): TGTGCCAGCTCACCAGGGAGAGAGGACACCATATATTTT.

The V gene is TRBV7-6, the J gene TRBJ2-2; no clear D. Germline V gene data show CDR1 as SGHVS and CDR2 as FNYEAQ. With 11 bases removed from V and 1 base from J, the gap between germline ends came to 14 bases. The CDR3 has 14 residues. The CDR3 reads CAGRLTLNTGELFF. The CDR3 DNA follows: TGTGCCGGCCGATTGACACTGAACACCGGGGAGCTGTTTTTT.

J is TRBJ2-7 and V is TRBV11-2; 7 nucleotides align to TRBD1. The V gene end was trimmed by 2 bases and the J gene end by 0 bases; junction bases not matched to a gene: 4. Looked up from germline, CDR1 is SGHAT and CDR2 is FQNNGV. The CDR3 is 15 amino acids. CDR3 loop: CASSLWDSSSYEQYF. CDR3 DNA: TGTGCCAGCAGCTTATGGGACAGCAGCTCCTACGAGCAGTACTTC.

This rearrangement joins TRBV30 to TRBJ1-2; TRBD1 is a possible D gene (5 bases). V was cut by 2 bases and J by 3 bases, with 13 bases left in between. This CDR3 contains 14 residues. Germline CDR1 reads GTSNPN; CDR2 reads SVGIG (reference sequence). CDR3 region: CAWSRRDRYYGYTF. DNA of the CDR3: TGTGCCTGGAGTCGACGGGACCGATACTATGGCTACACCTTC. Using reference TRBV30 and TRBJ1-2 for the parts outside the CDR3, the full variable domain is SQTIHQWPATLVQPVGSPLSLECTVEGTSNPNLYWYRQAAGRGLQLLFYSVGIGQISSEVPQNLSASRPQDRQFILSSKKLLLSDSGFYLCAWSRRDRYYGYTFGSGTRLTVV.

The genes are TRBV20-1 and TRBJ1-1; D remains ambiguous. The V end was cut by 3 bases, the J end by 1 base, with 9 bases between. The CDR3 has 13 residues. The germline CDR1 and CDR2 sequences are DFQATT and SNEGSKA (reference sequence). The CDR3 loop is CSARVWPNTEAFF. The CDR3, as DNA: TGCAGTGCTAGGGTTTGGCCGAACACTGAAGCTTTCTTT.

The CDR3 region has the DNA TGTGCCAGCAGTTACTCCATTCTCTACGAGCAGTACTTC. Its translation is CASSYSILYEQYF. The rearrangement joins TRBV6-2 or TRBV6-3 to TRBJ2-7; D unclear. In germline, CDR1 is MNHEY, CDR2 SVGEGT. The CDR3 is 13 residues long. V shed 0 bases and J shed 3 bases, with 6 bases lying between them.

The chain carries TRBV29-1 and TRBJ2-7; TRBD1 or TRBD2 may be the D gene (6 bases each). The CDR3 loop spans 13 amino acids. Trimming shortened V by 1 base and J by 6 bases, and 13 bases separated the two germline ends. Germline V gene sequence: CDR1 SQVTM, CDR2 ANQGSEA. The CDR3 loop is CSVEGGGRGEQYF. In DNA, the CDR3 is TGCAGCGTTGAAGGTGGGGGGCGAGGCGAGCAGTACTTC.

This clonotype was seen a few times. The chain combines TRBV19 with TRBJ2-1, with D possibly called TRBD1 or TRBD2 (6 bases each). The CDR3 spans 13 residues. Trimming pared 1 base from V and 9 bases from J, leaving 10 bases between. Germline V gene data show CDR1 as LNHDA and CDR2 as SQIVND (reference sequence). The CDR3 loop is CASSIGGAFEQFF. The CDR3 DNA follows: TGTGCCAGTAGTATAGGGGGGGCGTTTGAGCAGTTCTTC.

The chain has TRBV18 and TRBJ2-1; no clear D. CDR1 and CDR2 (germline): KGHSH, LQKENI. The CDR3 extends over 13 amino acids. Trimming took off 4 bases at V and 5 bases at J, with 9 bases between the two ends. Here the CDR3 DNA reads TGTGCCAGCTCACGCCTTCGAGACAATGAGCAGTTCTTC. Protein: CASSRLRDNEQFF.

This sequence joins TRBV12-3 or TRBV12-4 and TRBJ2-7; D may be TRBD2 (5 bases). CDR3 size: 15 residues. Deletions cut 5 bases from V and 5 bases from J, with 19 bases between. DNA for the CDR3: TGTGCCAGCAGTCCTCAACTAGGTGCGCAGGACGAGCAGTACTTC. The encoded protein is CASSPQLGAQDEQYF.

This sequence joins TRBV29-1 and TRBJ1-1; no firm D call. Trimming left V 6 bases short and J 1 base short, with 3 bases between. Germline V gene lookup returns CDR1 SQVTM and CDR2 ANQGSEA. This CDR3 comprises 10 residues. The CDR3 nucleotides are TGCAGCGTGCAGAACACTGAAGCTTTCTTT. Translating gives CSVQNTEAFF.

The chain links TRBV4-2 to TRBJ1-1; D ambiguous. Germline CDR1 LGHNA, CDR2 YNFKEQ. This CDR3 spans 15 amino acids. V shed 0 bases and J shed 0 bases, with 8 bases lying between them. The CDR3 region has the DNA TGTGCCAGCAGCCAAGAGGCACATATGAACACTGAAGCTTTCTTT. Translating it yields CASSQEAHMNTEAFF.

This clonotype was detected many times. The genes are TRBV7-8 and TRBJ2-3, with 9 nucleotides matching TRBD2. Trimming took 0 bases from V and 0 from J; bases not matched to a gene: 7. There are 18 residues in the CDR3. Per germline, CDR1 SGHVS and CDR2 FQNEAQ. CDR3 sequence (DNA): TGTGCCAGCAGCTTAGCACATCAGCGGGGGGTTAGCACAGATACGCAGTATTTT. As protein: CASSLAHQRGVSTDTQYF.

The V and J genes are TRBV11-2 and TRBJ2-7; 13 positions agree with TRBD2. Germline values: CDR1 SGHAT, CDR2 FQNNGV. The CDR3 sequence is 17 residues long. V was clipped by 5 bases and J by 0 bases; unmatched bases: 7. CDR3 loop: CASSPGTSGASSYEQYF. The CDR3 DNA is TGTGCCAGCAGCCCAGGGACTAGCGGGGCCAGCTCCTACGAGCAGTACTTC.

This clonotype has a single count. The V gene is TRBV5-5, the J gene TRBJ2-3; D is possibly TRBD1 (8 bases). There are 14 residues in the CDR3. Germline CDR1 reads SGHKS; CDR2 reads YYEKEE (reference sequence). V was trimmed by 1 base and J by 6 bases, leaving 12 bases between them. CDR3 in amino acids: CASSLNRGGDTQYF. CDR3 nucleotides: TGTGCCAGCAGCTTGAACAGGGGGGGGGATACGCAGTATTTT.

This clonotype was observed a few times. DNA for the CDR3: TGCGCCAGCAGCTTGGTACAAAGCTCCTACAATGAGCAGTTCTTC. Translated, it gives CASSLVQSSYNEQFF. The chain has TRBV5-1 and TRBJ2-1; no clear D. CDR1 and CDR2 from the germline V gene are SGHRS and YFSETQ. This CDR3 is 15 amino acids long. The germline V and J ends were trimmed by 0 bases and 0 bases, with 7 bases remaining between them.

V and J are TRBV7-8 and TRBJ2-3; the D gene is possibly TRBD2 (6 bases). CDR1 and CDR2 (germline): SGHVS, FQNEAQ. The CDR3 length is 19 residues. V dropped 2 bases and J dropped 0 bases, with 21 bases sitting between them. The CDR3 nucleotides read TGTGCCAGCAGCTTATCTCGGGGGTTATGGGAGACTAGCACAGATACGCAGTATTTT. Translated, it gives CASSLSRGLWETSTDTQYF. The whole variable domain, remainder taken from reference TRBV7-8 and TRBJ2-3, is GAGVSQSPRYKVAKRGQDVALRCDPISGHVSLFWYQQALGQGPEFLTYFQNEAQLDKSGLPSDRFFAERPEGSVSTLKIQRTQQEDSAVYLCASSLSRGLWETSTDTQYFGPGTRLTVL.